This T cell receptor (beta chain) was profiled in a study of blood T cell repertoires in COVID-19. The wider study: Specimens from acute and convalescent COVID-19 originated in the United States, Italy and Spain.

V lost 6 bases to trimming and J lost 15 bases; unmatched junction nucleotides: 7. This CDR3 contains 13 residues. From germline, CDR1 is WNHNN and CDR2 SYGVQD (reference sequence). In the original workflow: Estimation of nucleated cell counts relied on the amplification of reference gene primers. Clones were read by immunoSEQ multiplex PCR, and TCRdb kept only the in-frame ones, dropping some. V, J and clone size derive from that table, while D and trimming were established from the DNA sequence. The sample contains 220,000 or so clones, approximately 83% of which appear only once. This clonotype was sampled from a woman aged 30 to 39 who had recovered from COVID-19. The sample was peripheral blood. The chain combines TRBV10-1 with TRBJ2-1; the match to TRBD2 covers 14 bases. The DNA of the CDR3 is TGCGCCAGCAGCTACGGACTAGCGGGAGGATTGTTCTTC. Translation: CASSYGLAGGLFF.